The 8 T cell receptor beta chains below all came from one sample that was sequenced in a study of identical twins. Using its own MiXCR run on the 5' RACE reads, TCRdb lists one record per CDR3 protein. The sample contains 690,000 or so distinct CDR3 sequences, around 8.3% of which appear only once. These sequences were also reported in another study, on yellow fever vaccine responses in identical twins.

The sequencing input was PBMCs. These receptors came from a woman aged 18-29 years in good health.

This clonotype was seen a few times. The genes are TRBV15 and TRBJ2-7; D remains ambiguous. CDR1 is LNHNV, CDR2 YYDKDF, per germline (reference sequence). This CDR3 spans 21 amino acids. Trimming took 0 bases from V and 0 from J, leaving 27 bases between them. The CDR3 spells CATSREVAALFGDWSSYEQYF. The CDR3 nucleotides are TGTGCCACCAGCAGAGAAGTAGCCGCCTTGTTTGGGGATTGGAGCTCCTACGAGCAGTACTTC.

The V gene is TRBV27, the J gene TRBJ2-6; D perhaps matches TRBD1 (6 bases). CDR1 MNHEY and CDR2 SMNVEV come from the germline V gene (reference sequence). The V end was cut by 1 base, the J end by 0 bases, with 7 bases between. The CDR3 spans 16 residues. The CDR3 DNA reads TGTGCCAGCAGTTTATGGACAGTCTCTGGGGCCAACGTCCTGACTTTC. Translating gives CASSLWTVSGANVLTF.

This clonotype has a handful of counts. The rearrangement links TRBV5-1 to TRBJ2-7; possible D gene TRBD2, 6 bases. Trimming removed 3 bases from V and 0 bases from J, with 13 bases in between. Germline CDR1 reads SGHRS; CDR2 reads YFSETQ. There are 15 residues in the CDR3. CDR3 in amino acids: CASSSSGLSSYEQYF. The CDR3 bases are TGCGCCAGCAGCTCGAGTGGACTATCCTCCTACGAGCAGTACTTC.

This chain links TRBV11-2 with TRBJ1-1; no definite D call. The germline V and J ends were trimmed by 3 bases and 4 bases, with 3 bases remaining between them. Per germline, CDR1 SGHAT and CDR2 FQNNGV. The CDR3 loop spans 11 amino acids. CDR3 bases: TGTGCCAGCAGCTTCCCCACTGAAGCTTTCTTT. As protein: CASSFPTEAFF.

The chain uses TRBV7-9 and TRBJ2-2; 7 nucleotides line up with TRBD2. Unmatched junction bases numbered 4, after V lost 4 bases and J lost 2 bases. CDR3 length: 15 residues. The germline gives CDR1 SEHNR, CDR2 FQNEAQ (reference sequence). As DNA, the CDR3 is TGTGCCAGCAGCTCCGGGACTACCAACACCGGGGAGCTGTTTTTT. This translates into CASSSGTTNTGELFF.

The V gene is TRBV7-2, the J gene TRBJ2-3; no reliable D call. Germline loops: CDR1 SGHTA, CDR2 FQGNSA. CDR3 length equals 15 residues. The V and J ends lost 1 base and 4 bases respectively, with 12 bases between them. The CDR3 here is CASSLVGRVSDTQYF. CDR3 nucleotides: TGTGCCAGCAGCTTAGTAGGACGGGTTTCAGATACGCAGTATTTT.

This clonotype was counted a few times. The rearrangement joins TRBV7-9 to TRBJ2-1; 8 bases agree with TRBD2. The germline V gene has CDR1 SEHNR and CDR2 FQNEAQ (reference sequence). V lost 1 base, J lost 7 bases, and 9 bases stayed unmatched. CDR3 length: 16 amino acids. The CDR3 bases are TGTGCCAGCAGCTTAGGGTCGGGGGGGGCTCTGAATGAGCAGTTCTTC. Protein: CASSLGSGGALNEQFF.

The rearrangement uses TRBV24-1 and TRBJ2-1; 10 nucleotides match TRBD2. With 6 bases clipped from V and 1 base from J, the junction kept 5 bases outside the gene matches. The germline CDR1 and CDR2 sequences are KGHDR and SFDVKD. The CDR3 runs to 16 residues. CDR3 residues: CATSPSGSDSYNEQFF. Written as DNA, the CDR3 is TGTGCCACCAGTCCTAGCGGGAGCGATTCCTACAATGAGCAGTTCTTC.